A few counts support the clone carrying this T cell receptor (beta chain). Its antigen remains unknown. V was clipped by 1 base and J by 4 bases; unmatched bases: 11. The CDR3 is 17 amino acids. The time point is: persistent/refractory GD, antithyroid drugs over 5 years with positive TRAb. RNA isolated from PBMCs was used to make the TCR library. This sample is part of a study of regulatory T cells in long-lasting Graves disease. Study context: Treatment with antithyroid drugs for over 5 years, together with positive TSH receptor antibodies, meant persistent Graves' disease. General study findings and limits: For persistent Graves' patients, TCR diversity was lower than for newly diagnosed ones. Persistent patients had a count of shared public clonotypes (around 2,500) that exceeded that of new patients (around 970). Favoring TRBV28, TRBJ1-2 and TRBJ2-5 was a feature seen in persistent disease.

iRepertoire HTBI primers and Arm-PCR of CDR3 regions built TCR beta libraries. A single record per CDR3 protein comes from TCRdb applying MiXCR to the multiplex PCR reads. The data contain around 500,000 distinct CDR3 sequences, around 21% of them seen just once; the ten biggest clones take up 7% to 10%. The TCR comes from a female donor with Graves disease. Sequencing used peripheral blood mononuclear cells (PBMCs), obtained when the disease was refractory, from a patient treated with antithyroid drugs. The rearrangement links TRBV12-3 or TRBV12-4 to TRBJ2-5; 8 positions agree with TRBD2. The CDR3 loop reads CASSLELGNSGTETQYF. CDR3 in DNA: TGTGCCAGCAGTTTAGAACTCGGAAATAGCGGGACAGAGACCCAGTACTTC.